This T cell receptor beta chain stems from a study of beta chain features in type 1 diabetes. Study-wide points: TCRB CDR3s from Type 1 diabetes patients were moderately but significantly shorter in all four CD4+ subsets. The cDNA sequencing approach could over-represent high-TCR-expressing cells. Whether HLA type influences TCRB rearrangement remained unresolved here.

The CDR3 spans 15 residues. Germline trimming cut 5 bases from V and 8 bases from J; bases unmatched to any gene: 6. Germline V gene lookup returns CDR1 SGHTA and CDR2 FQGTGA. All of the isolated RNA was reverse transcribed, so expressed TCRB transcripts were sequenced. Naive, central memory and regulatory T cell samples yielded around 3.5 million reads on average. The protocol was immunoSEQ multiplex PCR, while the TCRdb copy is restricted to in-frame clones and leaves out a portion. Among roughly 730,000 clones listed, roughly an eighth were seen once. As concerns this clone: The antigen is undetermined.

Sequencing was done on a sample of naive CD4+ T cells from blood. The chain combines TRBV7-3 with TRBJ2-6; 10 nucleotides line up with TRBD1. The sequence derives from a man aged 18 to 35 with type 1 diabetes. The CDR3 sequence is CASSLSGQGTNVLTF. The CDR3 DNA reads TGTGCCAGCAGCCTCTCGGGACAGGGGACCAACGTCCTGACTTTC.